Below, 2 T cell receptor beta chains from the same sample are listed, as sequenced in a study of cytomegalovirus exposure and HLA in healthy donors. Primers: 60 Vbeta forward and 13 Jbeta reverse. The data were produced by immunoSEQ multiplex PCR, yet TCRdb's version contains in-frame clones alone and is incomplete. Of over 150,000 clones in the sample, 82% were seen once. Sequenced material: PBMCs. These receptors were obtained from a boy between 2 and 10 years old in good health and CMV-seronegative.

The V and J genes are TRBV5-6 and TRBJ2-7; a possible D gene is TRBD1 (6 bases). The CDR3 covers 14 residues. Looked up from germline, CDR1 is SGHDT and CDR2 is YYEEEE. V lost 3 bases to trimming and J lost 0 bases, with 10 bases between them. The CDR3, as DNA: TGTGCCAGCAGCTCGCAGGGGATCTCCTACGAGCAGTACTTC. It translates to CASSSQGISYEQYF.

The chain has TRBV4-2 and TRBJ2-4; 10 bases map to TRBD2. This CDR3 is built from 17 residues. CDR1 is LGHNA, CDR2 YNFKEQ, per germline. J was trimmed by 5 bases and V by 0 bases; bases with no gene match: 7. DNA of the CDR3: TGTGCCAGCAGCCAAGAGAGTAGCGGGGGGCTTCAAAACATTCAGTACTTC. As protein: CASSQESSGGLQNIQYF.